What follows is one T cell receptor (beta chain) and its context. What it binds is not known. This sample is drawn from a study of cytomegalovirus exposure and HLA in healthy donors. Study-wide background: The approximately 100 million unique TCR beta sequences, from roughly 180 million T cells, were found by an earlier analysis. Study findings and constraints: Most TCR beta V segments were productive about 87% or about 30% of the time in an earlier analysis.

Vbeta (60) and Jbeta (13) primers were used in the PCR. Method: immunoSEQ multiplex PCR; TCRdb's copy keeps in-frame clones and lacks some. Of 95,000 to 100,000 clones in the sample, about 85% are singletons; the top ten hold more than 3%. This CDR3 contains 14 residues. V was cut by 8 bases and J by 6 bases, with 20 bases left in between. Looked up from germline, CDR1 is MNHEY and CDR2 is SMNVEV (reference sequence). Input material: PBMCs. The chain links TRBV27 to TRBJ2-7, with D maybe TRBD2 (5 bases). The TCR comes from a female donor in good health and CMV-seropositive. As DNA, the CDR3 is TGTGCCAGCGGGATGGACTCTCGAGTCCGCGAGCAGTACTTC. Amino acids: CASGMDSRVREQYF.